Each of the 4 T cell receptor beta chains below was sequenced from the same sample in a study of PD-1 blockade in classical Hodgkin lymphoma. Each patient's relapse followed autologous stem cell transplantation, and brentuximab vedotin exposure varied. This table comes from immunoSEQ multiplex PCR, and its TCRdb copy is limited to in-frame clones, with some not included. The table shows approximately 50,000 clones, with 88% occurring only once. The specimen comprised peripheral blood mononuclear cells (PBMCs), sampled before the second cycle of nivolumab. Receptors originate from a human donor with classical Hodgkin lymphoma.

V is TRBV5-1 and J is TRBJ2-7; 9 nucleotides agree with TRBD2. The CDR3 spans 15 residues. Germline lookup yields CDR1 SGHRS and CDR2 YFSETQ. V gave up 4 bases and J gave up 0 bases; unmatched junction bases: 5. CDR3 region: CASSIQRGASYEQYF. The DNA of the CDR3 is TGCGCCAGCAGCATTCAGCGGGGGGCCTCCTACGAGCAGTACTTC.

On this clone: Germline and junction disagree at one end, which may indicate a read error. The sample carries other DNA sequences with the same CDR3. J is TRBJ1-4 and V is TRBV5-1; 7 nucleotides line up with TRBD1. CDR1 and CDR2 (germline): SGHRS, YFSETQ. The CDR3 has 15 amino acids. The CDR3 is CASSSTGNGGEKLFF. The DNA for the CDR3 is TGCGCCAGCAGCTCGACAGGGAATGGAGGTGAAAAATTGTTTTTT.

The chain couples TRBV6-1 to TRBJ1-5, with unresolved D. The germline CDR1 and CDR2 sequences are MNHNS and SASEGT. CDR3 size: 12 residues. V lost 10 bases and J 9 bases, leaving 16 bases between the germline ends. In DNA form, the CDR3 reads TGTGCCACCCTGGACCCCCTGTGGCCCCAGCATTTT. This translates into CATLDPLWPQHF.

The rearrangement links TRBV19 to TRBJ1-5, with D perhaps TRBD1 (5 bases). This CDR3 is built from 16 residues. Trimming pared 3 bases from V and 7 bases from J, leaving 19 bases between. CDR1 and CDR2 (germline): LNHDA, SQIVND (reference sequence). The CDR3 nucleotides read TGTGCCAGTAGTATCCCACTCGGGGCGGGAAGCCAGCCCCAGCATTTT. Translation: CASSIPLGAGSQPQHF.